The next 22 T cell receptor beta chains were all read from a single sample in a study of early T cells in non-severe SARS-CoV-2 infection. TCRdb recomputed calls from the 5' RACE reads with MiXCR, one row per CDR3 protein. Among 70,000 to 95,000 distinct CDR3 sequences listed, about 17% were seen once. The specimen sequenced was whole blood. These receptors originate from an adult who was a healthcare worker with PCR-confirmed SARS-CoV-2 infection or an uninfected control (not recorded which).

This clonotype was observed a few times. The V gene is TRBV20-1, the J gene TRBJ2-3, with D uncertain. Germline lookup yields CDR1 DFQATT and CDR2 SNEGSKA (reference sequence). This CDR3 is built from 13 residues. Trimming shortened V by 2 bases and J by 4 bases, and 10 bases separated the two germline ends. As DNA, the CDR3 is TGCAGTGCTAGAAGGCAAGGGCCAGATACGCAGTATTTT. It is translated as CSARRQGPDTQYF.

This clonotype was seen a few times. The chain recombines TRBV18 with TRBJ1-1; D might be TRBD1 (6 bases). V was trimmed by 2 bases and J by 3 bases, leaving 16 bases between them. This CDR3 has 16 amino acids. Germline values: CDR1 KGHSH, CDR2 LQKENI. The chain's CDR3 is CASSPYVGGVDTEAFF. CDR3 coding DNA: TGTGCCAGCTCACCATACGTAGGGGGAGTCGACACTGAAGCTTTCTTT.

This clonotype was seen only a few times. The chain has TRBV27 and TRBJ1-2; TRBD1 matches 7 bases. J was trimmed by 4 bases and V by 10 bases; bases with no gene match: 24. There are 18 residues in the CDR3. In germline, CDR1 is MNHEY, CDR2 SMNVEV (reference sequence). The CDR3 loop reads CATSPHHTYPSGGYGYTF. The CDR3 DNA follows: TGTGCCACCTCGCCACACCATACGTATCCGTCAGGGGGCTATGGCTACACCTTC.

Only a few counts were recorded for this clonotype. This sequence joins TRBV18 and TRBJ2-1; 10 nucleotides align to TRBD2. The CDR3 has 16 residues. Germline CDR1 reads KGHSH; CDR2 reads LQKENI. With V trimmed by 1 base and J by 13 bases, 13 bases remained unmatched. This chain's CDR3 is CASSPRTRSGGETQFF. The CDR3 DNA reads TGTGCCAGCTCACCACGGACTCGGAGCGGGGGGGAGACTCAGTTCTTC.

The rearrangement uses TRBV27 and TRBJ1-4; 7 nucleotides align to TRBD1. Germline assignment: CDR1 MNHEY and CDR2 SMNVEV (reference sequence). CDR3 size: 16 residues. Trimming took 6 bases from V and 2 from J; bases not matched to a gene: 9. This CDR3 is CASRPTAQGTNEKLFF. The CDR3 region has the DNA TGTGCCAGCAGGCCGACCGCACAGGGGACTAATGAAAAACTGTTTTTT. Combining the CDR3 with reference TRBV27 and TRBJ1-4 gives the whole variable domain EAQVTQNPRYLITVTGKKLTVTCSQNMNHEYMSWYRQDPGLGLRQIYYSMNVEVTDKGDVPEGYKVSRKEKRNFPLILESPSPNQTSLYFCASRPTAQGTNEKLFFGSGTQLSVL.

The sample holds a few counts of this clonotype. This sequence joins TRBV20-1 and TRBJ2-5; 11 bases are a match to TRBD1. Germline lookup yields CDR1 DFQATT and CDR2 SNEGSKA (reference sequence). After removal of 7 bases from V and 3 bases from J, the junction contained 1 base not matched to a gene. This CDR3 contains 12 residues. CDR3: CSGTGGEETQYF. The DNA for the CDR3 is TGCAGTGGGACAGGGGGCGAAGAGACCCAGTACTTC.

The rearrangement joins TRBV11-3 to TRBJ2-1; D might be TRBD2 (6 bases). The CDR3 is made up of 14 amino acids. Germline lookup yields CDR1 SGHNT and CDR2 YENEEA. The V and J ends lost 3 bases and 6 bases respectively, with 12 bases between them. The CDR3 spells CASSLIAGSNEQFF. The CDR3 DNA reads as TGTGCCAGCAGCTTGATTGCGGGAAGCAATGAGCAGTTCTTC.

The chain is built from TRBV14 and TRBJ1-4; D perhaps matches TRBD1 (5 bases). V dropped 3 bases and J dropped 4 bases, with 12 bases sitting between them. CDR1 and CDR2 from the germline V gene are SGHDN and FVKESK. The CDR3 extends over 15 amino acids. CDR3 residues: CASSHAGPINEKLFF. The CDR3, as DNA: TGTGCCAGCAGCCATGCGGGACCAATTAATGAAAAACTGTTTTTT. The full variable domain, completed using reference TRBV14 and TRBJ1-4, is EAGVTQFPSHSVIEKGQTVTLRCDPISGHDNLYWYRRVMGKEIKFLLHFVKESKQDESGMPNNRFLAERTGGTYSTLKVQPAELEDSGVYFCASSHAGPINEKLFFGSGTQLSVL.

The chain carries TRBV7-2 and TRBJ2-7, with TRBD2 as a possible D gene (6 bases). This CDR3 contains 17 residues. Deletions cut 4 bases from V and 0 bases from J, with 19 bases between. Germline CDR1 is SGHTA and CDR2 is FQGNSA. CDR3 protein: CASSYPRGSGSSYEQYF. The CDR3 nucleotides read TGTGCCAGCAGCTATCCCCGGGGGTCGGGGAGCTCCTACGAGCAGTACTTC.

The V gene is TRBV18, the J gene TRBJ2-5; D remains ambiguous. Germline CDR1 is KGHSH and CDR2 is LQKENI. V was shortened by 2 bases and J by 3 bases, with 10 bases between the two germline ends. The CDR3 has 14 amino acids. The CDR3 region is CASSPERSEETQYF. The CDR3 bases are TGTGCCAGCTCACCAGAGAGGAGTGAAGAGACCCAGTACTTC.

A few counts support this clonotype. The V and J genes are TRBV6-6 and TRBJ1-2; D is unresolved. CDR3 length: 13 amino acids. Germline CDR1 is MNHNY and CDR2 is SVGAGI (reference sequence). V was trimmed by 6 bases and J by 2 bases, leaving 10 bases between them. The CDR3 region is CASRTDGNYGYTF. As DNA, the CDR3 is TGTGCCAGCAGAACGGACGGAAACTATGGCTACACCTTC.

This clonotype was seen more than once but under ten times. This chain joins TRBV18 and TRBJ1-1, with TRBD1 as a possible D gene (6 bases). Germline lookup yields CDR1 KGHSH and CDR2 LQKENI. Trimming removed 3 bases from V and 1 base from J, with 18 bases in between. This CDR3 is 17 amino acids long. CDR3 loop: CASSPASLGQTNTEAFF. CDR3 in DNA: TGTGCCAGCTCACCTGCTAGCTTGGGACAAACGAACACTGAAGCTTTCTTT. Looking up the rest from reference TRBV18 and TRBJ1-1 gives the full variable domain: NAGVMQNPRHLVRRRGQEARLRCSPMKGHSHVYWYRQLPEEGLKFMVYLQKENIIDESGMPKERFSAEFPKEGPSILRIQQVVRGDSAAYFCASSPASLGQTNTEAFFGQGTRLTVV.

This clonotype came up a few times. This rearrangement joins TRBV20-1 to TRBJ1-2; D might be TRBD1 (5 bases). Germline CDR1 and CDR2: DFQATT and SNEGSKA (reference sequence). This CDR3 spans 14 amino acids. Deletions cut 0 bases from V and 8 bases from J, with 16 bases between. CDR3 sequence reads: CSARDRRAGEGYTF. The CDR3 nucleotides read TGCAGTGCTAGAGATCGCAGGGCCGGAGAGGGCTACACCTTC.

This clonotype showed up just a few times. The J gene is TRBJ2-7, the V gene TRBV9; D is possibly TRBD1 (6 bases). This CDR3 comprises 16 residues. Germline V gene data show CDR1 as SGDLS and CDR2 as YYNGEE. Trimming took 2 bases from V and 2 from J, leaving 17 bases between them. The CDR3 nucleotides are TGTGCCAGCAGCGTTGGGGGCTCCAAGCCTGCCTACGAGCAGTACTTC. This translates into CASSVGGSKPAYEQYF. Drawing the rest from reference TRBV9 and TRBJ2-7, the complete variable domain is DSGVTQTPKHLITATGQRVTLRCSPRSGDLSVYWYQQSLDQGLQFLIQYYNGEERAKGNILERFSAQQFPDLHSELNLSSLELGDSALYFCASSVGGSKPAYEQYFGPGTRLTVT.

This clonotype was seen only a few times. The rearrangement joins TRBV7-9 to TRBJ1-1, with TRBD1 matching over 8 bases. The junction had 13 bases not matched to a gene; V was cut back by 6 bases and J by 1 base. Germline loops: CDR1 SEHNR, CDR2 FQNEAQ (reference sequence). This CDR3 is 17 amino acids long. This CDR3 reads CASRPISRTGSNTEAFF. CDR3 nucleotides: TGTGCCAGCAGACCTATTTCGCGGACAGGGTCGAACACTGAAGCTTTCTTT.

This clonotype occurred many times. This chain links TRBV7-2 with TRBJ1-4, with 10 bases that match TRBD1. Germline trimming cut 4 bases from V and 10 bases from J; bases unmatched to any gene: 15. The CDR3 totals 17 residues. Looked up from germline, CDR1 is SGHTA and CDR2 is FQGNSA. The CDR3 loop is CASSSLPGTGASGKLFF. The CDR3 DNA is TGTGCCAGCAGCTCCCTCCCCGGGACAGGGGCGTCCGGAAAACTGTTTTTT. Drawing the rest from reference TRBV7-2 and TRBJ1-4, the complete variable domain is GAGVSQSPSNKVTEKGKDVELRCDPISGHTALYWYRQSLGQGLEFLIYFQGNSAPDKSGLPSDRFSAERTGGSVSTLTIQRTQQEDSAVYLCASSSLPGTGASGKLFFGSGTQLSVL.

The V call is TRBV7-8, the J call TRBJ1-1, with D possibly being TRBD1 (6 bases). Deletions cut 5 bases from V and 1 base from J, with 14 bases between. Germline CDR1 SGHVS, CDR2 FQNEAQ. This CDR3 contains 15 residues. DNA of the CDR3: TGTGCCAGCAGCGGCCGATGGGGGGCGAACACTGAAGCTTTCTTT. Translated, it gives CASSGRWGANTEAFF. Filled out from reference TRBV7-8 and TRBJ1-1, the complete variable domain reads GAGVSQSPRYKVAKRGQDVALRCDPISGHVSLFWYQQALGQGPEFLTYFQNEAQLDKSGLPSDRFFAERPEGSVSTLKIQRTQQEDSAVYLCASSGRWGANTEAFFGQGTRLTVV.

This clonotype was seen only a few times. This CDR3 is CASSLGVGDYGYTF. In DNA form, the CDR3 reads TGCGCCAGCAGCTTGGGCGTCGGGGACTATGGCTACACCTTC. The chain couples TRBV5-1 to TRBJ1-2, with D hard to call. Germline V CDR1 and CDR2: SGHRS, YFSETQ. Trimming took 0 bases from V and 3 from J, leaving 9 bases between them. This CDR3 comprises 14 residues.

The V and J genes are TRBV7-9 and TRBJ1-5; D unresolved. Germline CDR1 reads SEHNR; CDR2 reads FQNEAQ (reference sequence). V lost 5 bases and J lost 1, with 12 bases in between. CDR3 size: 15 residues. The chain's CDR3 is CASSPGSGSNQPQHF. The CDR3 bases are TGTGCCAGCAGCCCTGGCTCCGGGAGCAATCAGCCCCAGCATTTT. Complete variable domain (other parts from reference TRBV7-9 and TRBJ1-5): DTGVSQNPRHKITKRGQNVTFRCDPISEHNRLYWYRQTLGQGPEFLTYFQNEAQLEKSRLLSDRFSAERPKGSFSTLEIQRTEQGDSAMYLCASSPGSGSNQPQHFGDGTRLSIL.

This clonotype has just a few counts. The J gene is TRBJ2-3, the V gene TRBV10-3; 8 bases line up with TRBD2. The junction had 20 bases not matched to a gene; V was cut back by 4 bases and J by 2 bases. CDR3 length: 20 amino acids. Germline V gene data show CDR1 as ENHRY and CDR2 as SYGVKD. The CDR3 nucleotides are TGTGCCATCAGTGGTCTTCCCGGGAGGGCCGGAAACCCCCACACAGATACGCAGTATTTT. The encoded protein is CAISGLPGRAGNPHTDTQYF.

This clonotype came up once. The chain recombines TRBV25-1 with TRBJ2-3; tentatively, D is TRBD1 (6 bases). CDR3 length: 18 amino acids. Trimming took 1 base from V and 4 from J, leaving 21 bases between them. Germline V lookup: CDR1 MGHDK, CDR2 SYGVNS. The CDR3 coding sequence is TGTGCCAGCAGTGAATGGGCCGAAACAGGGATGAGAGCAGATACGCAGTATTTT. Translating gives CASSEWAETGMRADTQYF. The full variable domain, completed using reference TRBV25-1 and TRBJ2-3, is EADIYQTPRYLVIGTGKKITLECSQTMGHDKMYWYQQDPGMELHLIHYSYGVNSTEKGDLSSESTVSRIRTEHFPLTLESARPSHTSQYLCASSEWAETGMRADTQYFGPGTRLTVL.

This chain joins TRBV12-2 and TRBJ2-4; TRBD2 reflects the table's D call only, with no check against the DNA. TRBV12-2 is deemed a pseudogene. There are 16 residues in the CDR3. The CDR3 loop is CASRSRTSGKRNIQYF. CDR3 nucleotide sequence: TGTGCAAGTCGCTCCCGGACTAGCGGGAAGAGAAACATTCAGTACTTC.